Following are 30 T cell receptor beta chains from one sample sequenced in a study of regulatory T cells in long-lasting Graves disease. Described time point: newly diagnosed GD, antithyroid drugs for less than 3 months. PBMC RNA was the source of the TCR library. CDR3 regions were amplified by Arm-PCR using iRepertoire HTBI primers to build TCR beta libraries. TCRdb independently ran MiXCR on the multiplex PCR reads; one entry per CDR3 protein. This table has roughly 410,000 distinct CDR3 sequences, 15% appearing once. These data also formed part of another study, on T cells in Graves' hyperthyroidism and ophthalmopathy.

The source was peripheral blood mononuclear cells (PBMCs), collected at new diagnosis, from a patient treated with antithyroid drugs. These receptors were obtained from a woman aged 40 to 50 with Graves disease.

Many counts were recorded for this clonotype. This CDR3 reads CASIGAGENTEAFF. The CDR3 coding sequence is TGTGCCAGCATAGGGGCAGGGGAGAACACTGAAGCTTTCTTT. This sequence joins TRBV6-1 and TRBJ1-1; weak D call: TRBD1 (6 bases). This CDR3 contains 14 residues. Deletions cut 7 bases from V and 1 base from J, with 13 bases between. Germline-derived CDR1 and CDR2 are MNHNS and SASEGT.

This clonotype came up many times. The chain carries TRBV29-1 and TRBJ1-2; 9 bases line up with TRBD1. There are 13 residues in the CDR3. Germline lookup yields CDR1 SQVTM and CDR2 ANQGSEA. After removal of 5 bases from V and 4 bases from J, the junction contained 5 bases not matched to a gene. CDR3 nucleotides: TGCAGCGTTCTGGACAGGGGAAGCTATGGCTACACCTTC. Protein sequence: CSVLDRGSYGYTF.

V is TRBV18 and J is TRBJ1-5, with 8 nucleotides matching TRBD1. The junction had 3 bases not matched to a gene; V was cut back by 7 bases and J by 4 bases. Per germline, CDR1 KGHSH and CDR2 LQKENI. The CDR3 spans 13 residues. In DNA, the CDR3 is TGTGCCAGCTTGGGACAGGCTAATCAGCCCCAGCATTTT. It specifies CASLGQANQPQHF.

The chain is built from TRBV28 and TRBJ2-7; either TRBD1 or TRBD2 may supply D (5 bases each). This CDR3 contains 12 residues. The V end lost 10 bases, the J end lost 7 bases, and 17 bases lay between the germline ends. Looked up from germline, CDR1 is MDHEN and CDR2 is SYDVKM. CDR3: CAIEGKQLEQYF. CDR3 in DNA: TGTGCCATAGAGGGGAAGCAGTTGGAGCAGTACTTC.

The chain employs TRBV13 and TRBJ2-2; TRBD1 or TRBD2 may be the D gene (6 bases each). The CDR3 consists of 17 residues. V lost 5 bases and J 0 bases, leaving 16 bases between the germline ends. CDR1 and CDR2 (germline): PRHDT, FYEKMQ (reference sequence). CDR3 residues: CASSPSRGPTNTGELFF. The CDR3 region has the DNA TGTGCCAGCAGCCCCTCCCGGGGGCCAACGAACACCGGGGAGCTGTTTTTT.

This clonotype has at least ten counts. The chain couples TRBV12-3 or TRBV12-4 to TRBJ2-5; D is uncertain. Trimming cost V 5 bases and J 7 bases, with 8 bases left between them. This CDR3 has 11 residues. CDR3 in amino acids: CASSPSGTQYF. The CDR3 DNA reads as TGTGCCAGCAGTCCATCGGGGACCCAGTACTTC.

V is TRBV5-1 and J is TRBJ2-5; 8 bases are a match to TRBD2. The CDR3 loop spans 15 amino acids. The germline gives CDR1 SGHRS, CDR2 YFSETQ. Trimming at V came to 0 bases and at J to 1 base, leaving 2 bases not matched to a gene. The CDR3 region is CASSLGSGSQETQYF. For the CDR3, the DNA is TGCGCCAGCAGCTTGGGGAGCGGGAGCCAAGAGACCCAGTACTTC.

This clonotype came up many times. The CDR3 DNA is TGTGCCAGCAGCTTAGAGGCAGGGGGCGCGGGCAATGAGCAGTTCTTC. Protein: CASSLEAGGAGNEQFF. J is TRBJ2-1 and V is TRBV7-9; TRBD1 matches 8 bases. The CDR3 has 16 residues. Trimming at V came to 1 base and at J to 6 bases, leaving 8 bases not matched to a gene. CDR1 and CDR2 from the germline V gene are SEHNR and FQNEAQ (reference sequence). Looking up the rest from reference TRBV7-9 and TRBJ2-1 gives the full variable domain: DTGVSQNPRHKITKRGQNVTFRCDPISEHNRLYWYRQTLGQGPEFLTYFQNEAQLEKSRLLSDRFSAERPKGSFSTLEIQRTEQGDSAMYLCASSLEAGGAGNEQFFGPGTRLTVL.

J is TRBJ2-7 and V is TRBV4-1; TRBD2 aligns across 11 bases. J gave up 0 bases and V 4 bases, and 8 bases lay outside the gene matches. The length of the CDR3 is 17 residues. Germline V gene data show CDR1 as MGHRA and CDR2 as YSYEKL. Here the CDR3 reads CASSPTTSGASSYEQYF. Here the CDR3 DNA reads TGCGCCAGCAGCCCCACGACTAGCGGGGCATCCTCCTACGAGCAGTACTTC.

Comment on this clonotype: This may come from a read error, since a much larger clone is one base off. This chain connects TRBV12-3 or TRBV12-4 to TRBJ2-3; D is possibly TRBD1 or TRBD2 (5 bases each). The CDR3 has 14 residues. The CDR3: CASSLAGSGDMQYF. As DNA, the CDR3 is TGTGCCAGCAGTTTGGCAGGGAGTGGAGATATGCAGTATTTT.

This clonotype was seen more than once but under ten times. Compared with germline, one end of the junction differs, possibly owing to a read error. V and J are TRBV24-1 and TRBJ1-2; 8 nucleotides align to TRBD1. The CDR3 sequence is 15 residues long. CDR1 and CDR2 (germline): KGHDR, SFDVKD. The CDR3 DNA sequence: TGTGGCACCAGTGATTTGACAGGGGATCCCTATGGCTACACCTTC. It codes for CGTSDLTGDPYGYTF.

This clonotype has a count of ten or more. The chain couples TRBV2 to TRBJ1-1; 7 nucleotides align to TRBD1. Germline trimming cut 5 bases from V and 1 base from J; bases unmatched to any gene: 1. Germline-derived CDR1 and CDR2 are SNHLY and FYNNEI. This CDR3 spans 13 amino acids. The DNA for the CDR3 is TGTGCCAGCAGTCGGGACAGGAACACTGAAGCTTTCTTT. As protein: CASSRDRNTEAFF.

Concerning this clonotype itself: A much larger clone sits a single nucleotide away, making a read error possible. This chain uses TRBV7-2 with TRBJ2-1; 9 nucleotides agree with TRBD2. Germline lookup yields CDR1 SGHTA and CDR2 FQGNSA. V lost 4 bases, J lost 0 bases, and 1 base stayed unmatched. The CDR3 is 15 amino acids. CDR3 loop: CASSSSGNSYNEQFF. DNA for the CDR3: TGTGCCAGCAGCTCTAGCGGGAACTCCTACAATGAGCAGTTCTTC. The full variable domain, in which reference TRBV7-2 and TRBJ2-1 provide the parts outside the CDR3, is GAGVSQSPSNKVTEKGKDVELRCDPISGHTALYWYRQSLGQGLEFLIYFQGNSAPDKSGLPSDRFSAERTGGSVSTLTIQRTQQEDSAVYLCASSSSGNSYNEQFFGPGTRLTVL.

The chain recombines TRBV5-1 with TRBJ2-1; 12 positions agree with TRBD2. Losses at the gene ends were 3 bases for V and 5 bases for J; bases not matched to a gene: 9. The length of the CDR3 is 17 residues. Per germline, CDR1 SGHRS and CDR2 YFSETQ. This CDR3 reads CASSWGAGLAGNNEQFF. The CDR3 nucleotides read TGCGCCAGCAGCTGGGGCGCGGGACTAGCGGGTAACAATGAGCAGTTCTTC. The complete variable domain, with remaining parts taken from reference TRBV5-1 and TRBJ2-1, reads KAGVTQTPRYLIKTRGQQVTLSCSPISGHRSVSWYQQTPGQGLQFLFEYFSETQRNKGNFPGRFSGRQFSNSRSEMNVSTLELGDSALYLCASSWGAGLAGNNEQFFGPGTRLTVL.

This clonotype was found many times. The chain carries TRBV2 and TRBJ1-2, with 9 bases that match TRBD1. Germline CDR1 and CDR2: SNHLY and FYNNEI. The ends lost 6 bases at V and 6 bases at J; junction bases unmatched: 5. The length of the CDR3 is 13 residues. The chain's CDR3 is CASRGQGGNGYTF. As DNA, the CDR3 is TGTGCCAGCAGGGGACAGGGTGGGAATGGCTACACCTTC.

The chain couples TRBV20-1 to TRBJ2-7, with unresolved D. From germline, CDR1 is DFQATT and CDR2 SNEGSKA (reference sequence). The CDR3 loop spans 13 amino acids. The V end was cut by 0 bases, the J end by 0 bases, with 6 bases between. This CDR3 is CSAREVSSYEQYF. CDR3 bases: TGCAGTGCTAGAGAGGTCAGCTCCTACGAGCAGTACTTC.

The sample holds many counts of this clonotype. For the CDR3, the DNA is TGTGCCAGCAGCCTGAGGGCGGAATTGAACACTGAAGCTTTCTTT. It encodes CASSLRAELNTEAFF. The rearrangement uses TRBV7-2 and TRBJ1-1; D ambiguous. V was cut by 5 bases and J by 0 bases, with 13 bases left in between. The CDR3 spans 15 residues. Germline CDR1 reads SGHTA; CDR2 reads FQGNSA.

The chain is built from TRBV7-9 and TRBJ2-2; 7 bases match TRBD2. The CDR3 is 16 amino acids. The V gene end was trimmed by 5 bases and the J gene end by 3 bases; junction bases not matched to a gene: 9. The V gene's germline CDR1 is SEHNR and CDR2 FQNEAQ (reference sequence). CDR3 in amino acids: CASSPDWTSDTGELFF. CDR3 DNA: TGTGCCAGCAGCCCAGACTGGACTAGTGACACCGGGGAGCTGTTTTTT.

A note on this clonotype: A much larger clone is a single base away; this may be a read error. The CDR3 reads CASSLGREGGGTQYF. CDR3 sequence (DNA): TGTGCCAGCAGTTTAGGGCGGGAGGGAGGAGGGACCCAGTACTTC. This rearrangement joins TRBV27 to TRBJ2-3, with 9 bases that match TRBD2. The DNA end lines up better with TRBJ2-5; the J call may be wrong. The CDR3 consists of 15 residues. Germline V gene sequence: CDR1 MNHEY, CDR2 SMNVEV (reference sequence).

V usage is TRBV12-3 or TRBV12-4 and J usage is TRBJ2-1; 7 bases are a match to TRBD2. The V and J ends lost 6 bases and 9 bases, in that order; junction bases with no gene match: 11. The length of the CDR3 is 14 residues. For the CDR3, the DNA is TGTGCCAGCAGGCTAACTAGCGCCCCCGGTGAGCAGTTCTTC. This translates into CASRLTSAPGEQFF.

This clonotype was recorded at least ten times. The chain links TRBV19 to TRBJ2-2; D is perhaps TRBD1 (6 bases). The CDR3 runs 14 residues. Trimming pared 10 bases from V and 5 bases from J, leaving 17 bases between. Germline CDR1 LNHDA, CDR2 SQIVND (reference sequence). CDR3 nucleotide sequence: TGTGCCACCGAGGAAGGGACACCTACCGGGGAGCTGTTTTTT. It yields the protein CATEEGTPTGELFF. Looking up the rest from reference TRBV19 and TRBJ2-2 gives the full variable domain: DGGITQSPKYLFRKEGQNVTLSCEQNLNHDAMYWYRQDPGQGLRLIYYSQIVNDFQKGDIAEGYSVSREKKESFPLTVTSAQKNPTAFYLCATEEGTPTGELFFGEGSRLTVL.

The V and J genes are TRBV19 and TRBJ1-1; D gene ambiguous. Trimming cost V 1 base and J 3 bases, with 9 bases left between them. Germline CDR1 LNHDA, CDR2 SQIVND (reference sequence). The CDR3 consists of 14 residues. The CDR3 sequence: CASSIGGGYTEAFF. The DNA of the CDR3 is TGTGCCAGTAGTATAGGCGGCGGCTACACTGAAGCTTTCTTT. The variable domain in full, completed from reference TRBV19 and TRBJ1-1, reads DGGITQSPKYLFRKEGQNVTLSCEQNLNHDAMYWYRQDPGQGLRLIYYSQIVNDFQKGDIAEGYSVSREKKESFPLTVTSAQKNPTAFYLCASSIGGGYTEAFFGQGTRLTVV.

This clonotype was seen many times. The chain has TRBV28 and TRBJ2-1; TRBD2 matches 10 bases. The CDR3 contains 15 residues. V shed 10 bases, J shed 4 bases, and the junction held 10 bases outside the gene matches. The V gene's germline CDR1 is MDHEN and CDR2 SYDVKM. CDR3 region: CAISGLAYSYNEQFF. The CDR3 coding sequence is TGTGCCATCTCGGGACTAGCGTACTCTTACAATGAGCAGTTCTTC.

Many counts were recorded for this clonotype. The V call is TRBV27, the J call TRBJ2-3, with TRBD2 matching over 15 bases. Germline loops: CDR1 MNHEY, CDR2 SMNVEV (reference sequence). This CDR3 has 20 residues. V was pared by 4 bases and J by 0 bases, with 11 bases of the junction left unmatched. The CDR3 DNA is TGTGCCAGCAGTTCATCGGGCCTGGGACTAGCGGGAGGTAGCACAGATACGCAGTATTTT. Protein sequence: CASSSSGLGLAGGSTDTQYF.

This clonotype was seen repeatedly, ten times or more. The V and J genes are TRBV20-1 and TRBJ2-1; D gene unclear. The length of the CDR3 is 12 residues. Looked up from germline, CDR1 is DFQATT and CDR2 is SNEGSKA (reference sequence). Trimming shortened V by 0 bases and J by 6 bases, and 6 bases separated the two germline ends. DNA for the CDR3: TGCAGTGCTAGAGACGAGATCAATGAGCAGTTCTTC. The encoded protein is CSARDEINEQFF.

This clonotype was counted ten times or more. V and J are TRBV25-1 and TRBJ2-6; 9 bases fit TRBD2. Germline V gene lookup returns CDR1 MGHDK and CDR2 SYGVNS. This CDR3 has 22 residues. The V gene end was trimmed by 0 bases and the J gene end by 0 bases; junction bases not matched to a gene: 15. CDR3 residues: CASSEYFAGGPRNPSGANVLTF. The CDR3, as DNA: TGTGCCAGCAGTGAATATTTCGCGGGAGGGCCCCGAAACCCCTCTGGGGCCAACGTCCTGACTTTC. The variable domain in full, with the rest retrieved from reference TRBV25-1 and TRBJ2-6, is EADIYQTPRYLVIGTGKKITLECSQTMGHDKMYWYQQDPGMELHLIHYSYGVNSTEKGDLSSESTVSRIRTEHFPLTLESARPSHTSQYLCASSEYFAGGPRNPSGANVLTFGAGSRLTVL.

V gene TRBV19 combines with J gene TRBJ2-1, with 11 bases fitting TRBD2. This CDR3 contains 14 residues. CDR1 LNHDA and CDR2 SQIVND come from the germline V gene (reference sequence). V was clipped by 7 bases and J by 6 bases; unmatched bases: 5. The CDR3 DNA sequence: TGTGCCAGTAAACTAGCGGGAGTAGTCAATGAGCAGTTCTTC. Encoded protein: CASKLAGVVNEQFF.

The sample holds many counts of this clonotype. The chain uses TRBV6-2 or TRBV6-3 and TRBJ2-7; a possible D gene is TRBD1 (6 bases). Germline V gene lookup returns CDR1 MNHEY and CDR2 SVGEGT. Trimming shortened V by 5 bases and J by 4 bases, and 15 bases separated the two germline ends. This CDR3 contains 14 residues. The CDR3 DNA reads as TGTGCCAGCAGTGTCCGGGACACCACATACGAGCAGTACTTC. It is translated as CASSVRDTTYEQYF.

This clonotype was counted ten times or more. The J gene is TRBJ2-7, the V gene TRBV12-3 or TRBV12-4; 8 bases align to TRBD2. V lost 5 bases, J lost 2 bases, and 11 bases stayed unmatched. The CDR3 has 16 residues. The CDR3 DNA sequence: TGTGCCAGCAGTCCCCGACCCGGGAGGGGGGCCTACGAGCAGTACTTC. It codes for CASSPRPGRGAYEQYF.

There are a few counts of this clonotype. This chain uses TRBV5-8 with TRBJ1-5, with 10 bases identical to TRBD1. CDR1 and CDR2 from the germline V gene are SGHTS and YDEGEE. V gave up 2 bases and J gave up 5 bases; unmatched junction bases: 7. The CDR3 runs to 16 residues. The CDR3: CASSFFSGQGDQPQHF. CDR3 nucleotide sequence: TGTGCCAGCAGCTTCTTTTCCGGACAGGGGGATCAGCCCCAGCATTTT.